Listed here are 16 T cell receptor beta chains from one sample, sequenced in a study of identical twins. TCRdb recomputed calls from the 5' RACE reads with MiXCR, one row per CDR3 protein. The sample contains around 370,000 distinct CDR3 sequences, about 9% of which appear only once. Source material: naive T cells sorted from blood. The source of these receptors is a woman aged 50 to 60 in good health.

At least ten counts were recorded for this clonotype. The chain uses TRBV12-3 or TRBV12-4 and TRBJ2-1, with 7 bases identical to TRBD2. The V and J ends lost 3 bases and 4 bases, in that order; junction bases with no gene match: 6. The CDR3 totals 15 residues. The CDR3 loop reads CASSLRERSYNEQFF. CDR3 nucleotides: TGTGCCAGCAGTTTGCGGGAGCGGAGTTACAATGAGCAGTTCTTC.

There are a few counts of this clonotype. This rearrangement joins TRBV15 to TRBJ2-2; D perhaps matches TRBD1 (6 bases). Germline-derived CDR1 and CDR2 are LNHNV and YYDKDF (reference sequence). The CDR3 runs 16 residues. With 5 bases removed from V and 0 bases from J, the gap between germline ends came to 13 bases. The CDR3 loop is CATSRVTGTNTGELFF. The CDR3 bases are TGTGCCACCAGCCGGGTGACAGGCACGAACACCGGGGAGCTGTTTTTT.

The chain links TRBV9 to TRBJ1-2; no clear D gene. V was shortened by 0 bases and J by 8 bases, with 11 bases between the two germline ends. CDR3 length: 13 amino acids. CDR1 is SGDLS, CDR2 YYNGEE, per germline. CDR3 sequence reads: CASSVGPLRGYTF. CDR3 sequence (DNA): TGTGCCAGCAGCGTAGGACCCTTGCGAGGCTACACCTTC.

This clonotype was seen at least ten times. CDR3 sequence: CASSLLAREQSGELFF. In DNA, the CDR3 is TGTGCCAGCAGCTTATTGGCACGGGAGCAAAGCGGGGAGCTGTTTTTT. The rearrangement joins TRBV11-2 to TRBJ2-2; perhaps TRBD2 as D (6 bases). The CDR3 consists of 16 residues. Germline-derived CDR1 and CDR2 are SGHAT and FQNNGV. Trimming shortened V by 2 bases and J by 7 bases, and 17 bases separated the two germline ends.

This chain joins TRBV24-1 and TRBJ2-3, with unresolved D. This CDR3 spans 14 amino acids. Germline V gives CDR1 KGHDR, CDR2 SFDVKD. Trimming took off 5 bases at V and 4 bases at J, with 12 bases between the two ends. CDR3 sequence: CATSATDLSDTQYF. In nucleotides, the CDR3 is TGTGCCACCAGTGCGACTGACCTCTCAGATACGCAGTATTTT.

The CDR3 region is CSARDRSGTNEKLFF. For the CDR3, the DNA is TGCAGTGCTAGGGATCGCTCAGGAACTAATGAAAAACTGTTTTTT. The chain is built from TRBV20-1 and TRBJ1-4; D gene uncertain. The CDR3 length is 15 residues. CDR1 and CDR2 from the germline V gene are DFQATT and SNEGSKA (reference sequence). V dropped 3 bases and J dropped 1 base, with 12 bases sitting between them.

The J gene is TRBJ1-2, the V gene TRBV6-5; no clear D gene. Germline CDR1 MNHEY, CDR2 SVGAGI. V gave up 1 base and J gave up 5 bases, with 8 bases separating them. CDR3 size: 13 residues. This chain's CDR3 is CASSYLSGYGYTF. CDR3 nucleotide sequence: TGTGCCAGCAGTTACTTATCAGGATATGGCTACACCTTC.

This clonotype appeared a few times. The chain is built from TRBV3-1 and TRBJ2-1; 9 bases align to TRBD2. The germline gives CDR1 LGHDT, CDR2 YNNKEL (reference sequence). After removal of 4 bases from V and 9 bases from J, the junction contained 4 bases not matched to a gene. The CDR3 runs 13 residues. DNA for the CDR3: TGTGCCAGCAGCCTAGCGGGAGTAAGTGAGCAGTTCTTC. Its translation is CASSLAGVSEQFF.

This clonotype was detected a few times. The rearrangement uses TRBV4-1 and TRBJ2-1, with D uncertain. The V gene's germline CDR1 is MGHRA and CDR2 YSYEKL. The CDR3 loop spans 17 amino acids. Trimming stripped 0 bases from V and 7 bases from J, with 19 bases between. CDR3 amino acids: CASSQDLAAGRLNEQFF. The CDR3 DNA sequence: TGCGCCAGCAGCCAAGATCTCGCCGCAGGCAGGCTAAATGAGCAGTTCTTC.

In this sample, this clonotype turned up many times. The gene calls are TRBV5-1 and TRBJ2-3; D not resolved. Trimming removed 4 bases at V and 4 bases at J, with 10 bases between. The CDR3 spans 13 residues. Germline V gene sequence: CDR1 SGHRS, CDR2 YFSETQ. The CDR3: CASSMGMADTQYF. CDR3 DNA: TGCGCCAGCAGCATGGGAATGGCAGATACGCAGTATTTT.

This clonotype has ten or more counts. This sequence joins TRBV5-1 and TRBJ2-5; D unresolved. The DNA end is a closer match to TRBJ2-3, so the J assignment may be wrong. There are 11 residues in the CDR3. CDR1 and CDR2 from the germline V gene are SGHRS and YFSETQ. The CDR3 sequence is CASSLDGTQYF. CDR3 DNA: TGCGCCAGCAGCTTGGACGGTACGCAGTATTTT.

The rearrangement links TRBV20-1 to TRBJ2-1; 10 bases are shared with TRBD2. CDR3 length: 14 residues. Germline values: CDR1 DFQATT, CDR2 SNEGSKA (reference sequence). Trimming removed 5 bases from V and 5 bases from J; junction bases left unmatched: 6. The CDR3 region is CSAGGTSAHNEQFF. The CDR3 DNA follows: TGCAGTGCTGGAGGGACTAGCGCCCACAATGAGCAGTTCTTC.

This clonotype was seen ten or more times. This sequence joins TRBV3-1 and TRBJ2-5, with 8 nucleotides matching TRBD2. This CDR3 comprises 15 residues. Germline V gives CDR1 LGHDT, CDR2 YNNKEL (reference sequence). Unmatched junction bases numbered 4, after V lost 0 bases and J lost 4 bases. The CDR3 DNA is TGTGCCAGCAGCCAAGATGGGCTAGCGGGAGAGACCCAGTACTTC. It codes for CASSQDGLAGETQYF.

This clonotype occurred a few times. This chain links TRBV7-9 with TRBJ1-1; the D is unclear. The V end lost 5 bases, the J end lost 5 bases, and 6 bases lay between the germline ends. The CDR3 extends over 11 amino acids. Germline V gene data show CDR1 as SEHNR and CDR2 as FQNEAQ (reference sequence). CDR3 in amino acids: CASSPQTEAFF. As DNA, the CDR3 is TGTGCCAGCAGCCCGCAAACTGAAGCTTTCTTT.

The V gene is TRBV27, the J gene TRBJ2-3; 7 positions match TRBD2. The CDR3 runs 17 residues. The V gene end was trimmed by 5 bases and the J gene end by 1 base; junction bases not matched to a gene: 12. Germline CDR1 is MNHEY and CDR2 is SMNVEV (reference sequence). The CDR3 DNA follows: TGTGCCAGCAGTGTCTATCGCCCGACTAGCCGCACAGATACGCAGTATTTT. It yields the protein CASSVYRPTSRTDTQYF.

This clonotype was seen repeatedly, ten times or more. The rearrangement links TRBV7-9 to TRBJ2-1; D remains ambiguous. Trimming took 5 bases from V and 13 from J, leaving 15 bases between them. The CDR3 spans 12 residues. Germline CDR1 is SEHNR and CDR2 is FQNEAQ (reference sequence). CDR3 sequence reads: CASSPPRQVQFF. CDR3 sequence (DNA): TGTGCCAGCAGCCCGCCCCGCCAGGTACAGTTCTTC.